These 18 T cell receptor beta chains were all obtained from the same sample, sequenced in a study of OX40 agonist ivuxolimab in advanced cancers. Libraries were prepared by immunoSEQ multiplex PCR; TCRdb keeps only in-frame clonotypes and omits some of them. The sample gives 50,000 to 75,000 clones, 85% to 90% of which show up once; approximately 1.3% is in the top ten. The sequencing here drew on CD4+ or CD8+ T cells sorted from blood, taken in a trial of the OX40 agonist ivuxolimab. All receptors come from an adult with an advanced solid tumor such as melanoma, head and neck, liver or kidney cancer.

The V and J genes are TRBV5-1 and TRBJ1-3; perhaps TRBD1 as D (6 bases). CDR3 length: 17 amino acids. The V gene's germline CDR1 is SGHRS and CDR2 YFSETQ. Trimming removed 0 bases from V and 0 bases from J, with 13 bases in between. The CDR3 spells CASSLASGARSGNTIYF. CDR3 DNA: TGCGCCAGCAGCTTGGCCTCGGGGGCGCGCTCTGGAAACACCATATATTTT. Full variable domain (remainder filled in from reference TRBV5-1 and TRBJ1-3): KAGVTQTPRYLIKTRGQQVTLSCSPISGHRSVSWYQQTPGQGLQFLFEYFSETQRNKGNFPGRFSGRQFSNSRSEMNVSTLELGDSALYLCASSLASGARSGNTIYFGEGSWLTVV.

This chain uses TRBV9 with TRBJ1-1; D call uncertain. V lost 3 bases to trimming and J lost 1 base, with 10 bases between them. The CDR3 length is 14 residues. Germline CDR1 SGDLS, CDR2 YYNGEE. CDR3 residues: CASSGRERNTEAFF. For the CDR3, the DNA is TGTGCCAGCAGCGGGAGGGAGAGGAACACTGAAGCTTTCTTT. Based on the CDR3 plus reference TRBV9 and TRBJ1-1, the full variable domain is DSGVTQTPKHLITATGQRVTLRCSPRSGDLSVYWYQQSLDQGLQFLIQYYNGEERAKGNILERFSAQQFPDLHSELNLSSLELGDSALYFCASSGRERNTEAFFGQGTRLTVV.

This clone has just a few counts. The CDR3 region has the DNA TGTGCCAGCAGCCCGTTTGTAAATTCACCCCTCCACTTT. This codes for CASSPFVNSPLHF. J is TRBJ1-6 and V is TRBV14, with D unclear. This CDR3 comprises 13 residues. Trimming pared 4 bases from V and 7 bases from J, leaving 8 bases between. Germline CDR1 SGHDN, CDR2 FVKESK.

V is TRBV6-5 and J is TRBJ1-2, with 8 bases lining up with TRBD1. The CDR3 covers 15 residues. J gave up 4 bases and V 5 bases, and 9 bases lay outside the gene matches. CDR1 and CDR2 from the germline V gene are MNHEY and SVGAGI. CDR3 nucleotide sequence: TGTGCCAGCAGTACCAGGGGGCGTTTAGGCTATGGCTACACCTTC. It translates to CASSTRGRLGYGYTF.

The CDR3 sequence is CASSPRTGGVYGYTF. The CDR3 DNA follows: TGCGCCAGCAGCCCGCGGACAGGGGGCGTTTATGGCTACACCTTC. The rearrangement uses TRBV5-1 and TRBJ1-2, with 11 positions matching TRBD1. The ends lost 4 bases at V and 5 bases at J; junction bases unmatched: 7. CDR1 SGHRS and CDR2 YFSETQ come from the germline V gene. The CDR3 has 15 amino acids.

The rearrangement uses TRBV5-1 and TRBJ1-1, with D perhaps matching TRBD1 (6 bases). The germline gives CDR1 SGHRS, CDR2 YFSETQ. CDR3 length equals 13 residues. Trimming shortened V by 3 bases and J by 5 bases, and 11 bases separated the two germline ends. CDR3 residues: CASSSTGLTEAFF. The DNA for the CDR3 is TGCGCCAGCAGCTCAACAGGGCTTACTGAAGCTTTCTTT.

The chain recombines TRBV7-9 with TRBJ2-7; 11 bases fit TRBD1. V was clipped by 5 bases and J by 3 bases; unmatched bases: 12. The CDR3 loop spans 17 amino acids. Germline V CDR1 and CDR2: SEHNR, FQNEAQ (reference sequence). CDR3 DNA sequence: TGTGCCAGCAGCCAATTCGTCTCCGGGACAGGGGGCTACGAGCAGTACTTC. The encoded protein is CASSQFVSGTGGYEQYF.

V is TRBV5-1 and J is TRBJ1-1; TRBD1 aligns across 7 bases. This CDR3 has 13 residues. V shed 5 bases, J shed 3 bases, and the junction held 4 bases outside the gene matches. Germline CDR1 is SGHRS and CDR2 is YFSETQ. The CDR3 region has the DNA TGCGCCAGCAGTCAGGGGGAGTACACTGAAGCTTTCTTT. This encodes CASSQGEYTEAFF. Combining the CDR3 with reference TRBV5-1 and TRBJ1-1 gives the whole variable domain KAGVTQTPRYLIKTRGQQVTLSCSPISGHRSVSWYQQTPGQGLQFLFEYFSETQRNKGNFPGRFSGRQFSNSRSEMNVSTLELGDSALYLCASSQGEYTEAFFGQGTRLTVV.

The chain uses TRBV7-2 and TRBJ1-2; the D gene is possibly TRBD1 (5 bases). V was trimmed by 6 bases and J by 5 bases, leaving 22 bases between them. There are 16 residues in the CDR3. Germline CDR1 SGHTA, CDR2 FQGNSA. In DNA form, the CDR3 reads TGTGCCAGCAGTCTACCCAGGTCTGGGGCCGGATATGGCTACACCTTC. This codes for CASSLPRSGAGYGYTF.

This chain uses TRBV4-1 with TRBJ2-3; perhaps D is TRBD1 or TRBD2 (5 bases each). With 1 base removed from V and 4 bases from J, the gap between germline ends came to 12 bases. Germline lookup yields CDR1 MGHRA and CDR2 YSYEKL. This CDR3 comprises 15 residues. CDR3 sequence: CASSQGVGPPDTQYF. The CDR3 region has the DNA TGCGCCAGCAGCCAAGGAGTGGGACCCCCAGATACGCAGTATTTT.

The rearrangement joins TRBV19 to TRBJ2-7, with 9 bases fitting TRBD1. V gave up 5 bases and J gave up 2 bases; unmatched junction bases: 7. The CDR3 covers 15 residues. Germline assignment: CDR1 LNHDA and CDR2 SQIVND (reference sequence). The CDR3 DNA is TGTGCCAGTAGTCCTAAAAACAGGGGGCCCTACGAGCAGTACTTC. It is translated as CASSPKNRGPYEQYF.

This clone was counted between two and nine times. This rearrangement joins TRBV18 to TRBJ1-5, with 7 nucleotides matching TRBD1. The CDR3 is 14 amino acids. Germline trimming cut 4 bases from V and 3 bases from J; bases unmatched to any gene: 3. Germline values: CDR1 KGHSH, CDR2 LQKENI. CDR3 residues: CASSRQGSNQPQHF. The CDR3 DNA reads TGTGCCAGCTCACGACAGGGCTCCAATCAGCCCCAGCATTTT.

The chain employs TRBV29-1 and TRBJ1-1; the match to TRBD1 covers 7 bases. With 5 bases clipped from V and 3 bases from J, the junction kept 12 bases outside the gene matches. The germline V gene has CDR1 SQVTM and CDR2 ANQGSEA. The CDR3 is made up of 15 amino acids. CDR3 in amino acids: CSVRALGQMDTEAFF. Here the CDR3 DNA reads TGCAGCGTTCGAGCACTGGGACAGATGGACACTGAAGCTTTCTTT.

CDR3 nucleotide sequence: TGCGCCACCGGCAGTATGGGTTACAATGAGCAGTTCTTC. Its protein is CATGSMGYNEQFF. The chain is built from TRBV23-1 and TRBJ2-1, with D uncertain. TRBV23-1 carries the ORF label, with uncertain function. The CDR3 contains 13 residues. Deletions cut 10 bases from V and 4 bases from J, with 14 bases between.

V gene TRBV18 combines with J gene TRBJ1-4; 7 bases are shared with TRBD1. Trimming cost V 0 bases and J 1 base; bases outside gene matches: 2. Germline V gene sequence: CDR1 KGHSH, CDR2 LQKENI. The CDR3 spans 16 residues. The CDR3 loop is CASSPPGGGTNEKLFF. The CDR3 bases are TGTGCCAGCTCACCACCAGGGGGCGGAACTAATGAAAAACTGTTTTTT.

This rearrangement joins TRBV10-3 to TRBJ2-7; 10 nucleotides align to TRBD2. The CDR3 loop spans 13 amino acids. The germline V gene encodes CDR1 ENHRY and CDR2 SYGVKD. With V trimmed by 6 bases and J by 4 bases, 3 bases remained unmatched. In DNA form, the CDR3 reads TGTGCCATCAGGGTAGCGGGGGGTTACGAGCAGTACTTC. Its translation is CAIRVAGGYEQYF.

V gene TRBV5-1 combines with J gene TRBJ1-4; 10 nucleotides align to TRBD1. Trimming removed 4 bases from V and 4 bases from J; junction bases left unmatched: 1. CDR3 length equals 14 residues. Germline V lookup: CDR1 SGHRS, CDR2 YFSETQ. The CDR3 DNA reads as TGCGCCAGCAGCGGGACAGGGGATAATGAAAAACTGTTTTTT. Its protein is CASSGTGDNEKLFF.

This clone was recorded only once. The chain carries TRBV19 and TRBJ1-1, with TRBD1 matching over 7 bases. Trimming at V came to 6 bases and at J to 7 bases, leaving 11 bases not matched to a gene. Germline V lookup: CDR1 LNHDA, CDR2 SQIVND (reference sequence). The CDR3 extends over 14 amino acids. The CDR3 reads CASSLNRQGYEAFF. The CDR3 region has the DNA TGTGCCAGTAGCCTCAATCGACAGGGCTATGAAGCTTTCTTT.